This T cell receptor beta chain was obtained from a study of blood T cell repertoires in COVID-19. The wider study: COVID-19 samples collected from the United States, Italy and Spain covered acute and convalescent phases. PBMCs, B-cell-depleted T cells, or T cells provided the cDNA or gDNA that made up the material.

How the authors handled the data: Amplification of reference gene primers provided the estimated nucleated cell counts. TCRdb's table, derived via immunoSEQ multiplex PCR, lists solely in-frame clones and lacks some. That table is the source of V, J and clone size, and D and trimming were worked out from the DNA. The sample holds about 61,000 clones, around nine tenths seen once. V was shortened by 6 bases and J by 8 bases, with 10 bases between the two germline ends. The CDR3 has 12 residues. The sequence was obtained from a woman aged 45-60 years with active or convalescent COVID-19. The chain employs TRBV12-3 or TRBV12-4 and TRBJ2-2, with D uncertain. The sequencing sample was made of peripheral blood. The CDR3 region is CASSPGSGELFF. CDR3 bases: TGTGCCAGCAGCCCCGGGTCTGGGGAGCTGTTTTTT.